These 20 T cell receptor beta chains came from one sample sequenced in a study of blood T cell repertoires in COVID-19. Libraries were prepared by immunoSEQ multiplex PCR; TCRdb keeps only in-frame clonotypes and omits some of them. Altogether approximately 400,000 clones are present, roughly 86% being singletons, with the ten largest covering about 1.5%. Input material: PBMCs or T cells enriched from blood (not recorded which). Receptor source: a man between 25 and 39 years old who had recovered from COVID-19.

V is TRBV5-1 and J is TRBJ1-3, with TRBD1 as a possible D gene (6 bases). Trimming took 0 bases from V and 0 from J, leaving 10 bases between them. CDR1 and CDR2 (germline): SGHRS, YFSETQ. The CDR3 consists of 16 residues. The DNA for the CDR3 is TGCGCCAGCAGCTTGGCAGGGGTTGGCTCTGGAAACACCATATATTTT. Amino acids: CASSLAGVGSGNTIYF.

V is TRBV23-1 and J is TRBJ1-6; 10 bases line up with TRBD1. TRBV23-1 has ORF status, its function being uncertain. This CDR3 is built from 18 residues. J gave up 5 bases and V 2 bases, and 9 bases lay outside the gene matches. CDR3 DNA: TGCGCCAGCAGTCAACCCCTCCGACAGGGGGCAAATAATTCACCCCTCCACTTT. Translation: CASSQPLRQGANNSPLHF.

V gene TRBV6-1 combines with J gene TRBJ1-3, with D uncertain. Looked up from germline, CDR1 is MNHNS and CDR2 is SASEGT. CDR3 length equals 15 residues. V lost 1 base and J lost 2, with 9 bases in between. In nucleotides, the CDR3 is TGTGCCAGCAGTGAAGTCCCCGGGACTGGAAACACCATATATTTT. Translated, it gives CASSEVPGTGNTIYF.

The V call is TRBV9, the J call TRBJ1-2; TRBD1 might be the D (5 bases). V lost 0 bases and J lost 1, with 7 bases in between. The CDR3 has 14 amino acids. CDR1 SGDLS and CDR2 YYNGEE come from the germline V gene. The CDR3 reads CASSVGRVNYGYTF. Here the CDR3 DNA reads TGTGCCAGCAGCGTAGGCAGGGTTAACTATGGCTACACCTTC. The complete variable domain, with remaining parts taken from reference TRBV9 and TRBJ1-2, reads DSGVTQTPKHLITATGQRVTLRCSPRSGDLSVYWYQQSLDQGLQFLIQYYNGEERAKGNILERFSAQQFPDLHSELNLSSLELGDSALYFCASSVGRVNYGYTFGSGTRLTVV.

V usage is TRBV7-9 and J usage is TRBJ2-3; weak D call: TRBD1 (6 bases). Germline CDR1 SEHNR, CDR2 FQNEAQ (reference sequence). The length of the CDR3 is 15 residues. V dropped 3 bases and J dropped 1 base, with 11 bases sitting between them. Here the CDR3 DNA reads TGTGCCAGCAGCTTCTCCGCAGGGGGCACAGATACGCAGTATTTT. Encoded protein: CASSFSAGGTDTQYF. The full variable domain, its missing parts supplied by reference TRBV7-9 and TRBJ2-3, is DTGVSQNPRHKITKRGQNVTFRCDPISEHNRLYWYRQTLGQGPEFLTYFQNEAQLEKSRLLSDRFSAERPKGSFSTLEIQRTEQGDSAMYLCASSFSAGGTDTQYFGPGTRLTVL.

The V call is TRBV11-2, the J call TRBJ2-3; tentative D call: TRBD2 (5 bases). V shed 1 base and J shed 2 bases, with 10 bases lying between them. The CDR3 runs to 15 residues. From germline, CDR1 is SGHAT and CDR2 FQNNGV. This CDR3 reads CASSLGRGPTDTQYF. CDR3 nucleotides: TGTGCCAGCAGCTTAGGACGCGGGCCCACAGATACGCAGTATTTT.

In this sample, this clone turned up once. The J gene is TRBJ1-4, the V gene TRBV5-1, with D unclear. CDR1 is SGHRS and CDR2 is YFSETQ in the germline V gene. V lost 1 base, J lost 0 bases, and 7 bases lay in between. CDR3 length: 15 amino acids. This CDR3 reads CASSLIPATNEKLFF. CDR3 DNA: TGCGCCAGCAGCTTGATCCCTGCAACTAATGAAAAACTGTTTTTT.

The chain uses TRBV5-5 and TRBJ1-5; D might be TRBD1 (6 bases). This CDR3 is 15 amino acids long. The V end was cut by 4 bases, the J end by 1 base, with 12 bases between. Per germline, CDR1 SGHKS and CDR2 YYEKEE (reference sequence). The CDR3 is CASSPTGISNQPQHF. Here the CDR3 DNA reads TGTGCCAGCAGCCCTACAGGGATAAGCAATCAGCCCCAGCATTTT.

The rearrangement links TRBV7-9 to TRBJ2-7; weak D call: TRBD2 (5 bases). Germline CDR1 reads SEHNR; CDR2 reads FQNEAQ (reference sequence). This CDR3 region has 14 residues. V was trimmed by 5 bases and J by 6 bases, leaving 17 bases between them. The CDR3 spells CASSRARVLSEQYF. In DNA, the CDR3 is TGTGCCAGCAGCCGCGCGCGGGTCTTGAGCGAGCAGTACTTC.

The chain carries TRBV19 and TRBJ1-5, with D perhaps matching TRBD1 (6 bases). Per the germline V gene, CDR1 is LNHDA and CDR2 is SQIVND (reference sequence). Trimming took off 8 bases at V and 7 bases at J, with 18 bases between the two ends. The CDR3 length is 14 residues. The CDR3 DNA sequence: TGTGCCAGTTCACAGGCAGGGGTGGGACAGCCCCAGCATTTT. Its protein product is CASSQAGVGQPQHF.

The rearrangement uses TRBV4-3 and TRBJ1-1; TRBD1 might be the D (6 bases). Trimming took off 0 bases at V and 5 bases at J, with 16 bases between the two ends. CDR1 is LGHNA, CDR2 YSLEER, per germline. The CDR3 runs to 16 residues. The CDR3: CASSQDHAGAGTEAFF. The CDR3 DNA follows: TGCGCCAGCAGCCAAGATCATGCGGGGGCTGGGACTGAAGCTTTCTTT.

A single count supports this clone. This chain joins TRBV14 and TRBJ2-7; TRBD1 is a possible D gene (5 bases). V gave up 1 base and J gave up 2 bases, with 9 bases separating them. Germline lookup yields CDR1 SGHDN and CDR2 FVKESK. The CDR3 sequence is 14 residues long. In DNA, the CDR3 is TGTGCCAGCAGCCAAGGCGACAGAGCCTACGAGCAGTACTTC. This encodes CASSQGDRAYEQYF.

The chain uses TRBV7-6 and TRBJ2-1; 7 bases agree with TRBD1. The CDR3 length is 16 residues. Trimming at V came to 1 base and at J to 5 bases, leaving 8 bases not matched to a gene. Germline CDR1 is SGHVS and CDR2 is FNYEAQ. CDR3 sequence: CASSLVGRGWDNEQFF. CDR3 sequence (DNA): TGTGCCAGCAGCTTAGTCGGCAGGGGGTGGGACAATGAGCAGTTCTTC.

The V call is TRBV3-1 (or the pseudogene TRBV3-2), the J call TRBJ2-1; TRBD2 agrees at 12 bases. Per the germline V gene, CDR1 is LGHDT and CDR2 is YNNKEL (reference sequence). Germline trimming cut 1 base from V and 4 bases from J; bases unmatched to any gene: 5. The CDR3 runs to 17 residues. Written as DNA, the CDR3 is TGTGCCAGCAGCCAAGGGGTAACTAGCGGGGGGTACAATGAGCAGTTCTTC. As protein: CASSQGVTSGGYNEQFF.

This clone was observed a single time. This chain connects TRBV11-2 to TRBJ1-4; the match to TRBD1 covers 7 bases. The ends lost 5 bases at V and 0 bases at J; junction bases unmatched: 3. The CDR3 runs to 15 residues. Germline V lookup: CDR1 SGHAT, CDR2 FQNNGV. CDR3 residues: CASSKGQATNEKLFF. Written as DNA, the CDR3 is TGTGCCAGCAGCAAAGGACAGGCAACTAATGAAAAACTGTTTTTT.

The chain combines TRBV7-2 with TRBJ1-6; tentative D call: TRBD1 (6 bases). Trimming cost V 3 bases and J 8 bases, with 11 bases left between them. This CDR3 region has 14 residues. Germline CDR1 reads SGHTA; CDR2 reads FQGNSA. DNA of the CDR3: TGTGCCAGCAGCTTCACAGGGAGGGATTCACCCCTCCACTTT. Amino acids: CASSFTGRDSPLHF.

The CDR3 nucleotides are TGTGCCAGCAGCGCGGGACAGCCCTATGGCTACACCTTC. It is translated as CASSAGQPYGYTF. The genes are TRBV6-2 or TRBV6-3 and TRBJ1-2; TRBD1 matches 7 bases. Germline trimming cut 6 bases from V and 4 bases from J; bases unmatched to any gene: 5. The germline V gene encodes CDR1 MNHEY and CDR2 SVGEGT. CDR3 length: 13 amino acids.

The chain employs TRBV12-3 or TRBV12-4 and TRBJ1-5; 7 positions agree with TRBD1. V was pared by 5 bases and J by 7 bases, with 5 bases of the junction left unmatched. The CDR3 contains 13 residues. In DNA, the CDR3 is TGTGCCAGCAGTACTAGACAGGGCCAGCCCCAGCATTTT. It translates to CASSTRQGQPQHF.

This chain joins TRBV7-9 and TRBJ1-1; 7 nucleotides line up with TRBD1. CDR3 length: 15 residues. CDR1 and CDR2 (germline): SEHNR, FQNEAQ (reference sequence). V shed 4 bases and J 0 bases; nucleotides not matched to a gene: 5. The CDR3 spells CASSSRQGMNTEAFF. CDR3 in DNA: TGTGCCAGCAGCTCCCGACAGGGAATGAACACTGAAGCTTTCTTT.

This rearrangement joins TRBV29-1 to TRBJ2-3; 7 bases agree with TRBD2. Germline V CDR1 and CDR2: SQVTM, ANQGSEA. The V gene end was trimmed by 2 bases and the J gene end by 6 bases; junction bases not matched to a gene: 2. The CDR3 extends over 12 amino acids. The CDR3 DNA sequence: TGCAGCGTTGAATTGGGGGGGGATACGCAGTATTTT. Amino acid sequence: CSVELGGDTQYF.